These 23 T cell receptor beta chains share one sample of origin, sequenced in a study of shared clonotypes between healthy human individuals (dated by TCRdb to the early 2020s). CD8 naive samples were CD45RO-negative cells positively selected for CCR7, giving a CD45RA+CCR7+ population that excluded TemRA cells. Library preparation employed the immunoSEQ multiplex PCR assay. Sourced from immuneACCESS, this table was stored by TCRdb with only in-frame sequences that have V and J called. A share of the clones is absent; for the studies checked, an unresolved V gene accounts for under half, and the remainder has no known explanation. The sample table shows under 600,000 clones, and roughly 98% are seen once. The biggest ten clones account for 0.3% of the sample. The sample was naive CD8+ T cells sorted from blood. This specimen's cell subset or site label, per the study, means: CD45RA+CCR7+. These receptors were collected from a man aged 30 to 39 in good health.

This sequence joins TRBV9 and TRBJ2-6; 9 bases map to TRBD1. The V segment lost 4 bases and the J segment 4 bases; nucleotides outside the gene matches: 12. From germline, CDR1 is SGDLS and CDR2 YYNGEE. This CDR3 region has 18 residues. CDR3 in DNA: TGTGCCAGCAGCCCGACGGGGGACAGGGCCTCCGGGGCCAACGTCCTGACTTTC. Residues: CASSPTGDRASGANVLTF.

The rearrangement links TRBV5-8 to TRBJ2-1; the D is unclear. V was cut by 9 bases and J by 3 bases, with 16 bases left in between. This CDR3 is 14 amino acids long. CDR1 and CDR2 (germline): SGHTS, YDEGEE. CDR3 region: CANGFGSFYNEQFF. The CDR3 DNA is TGTGCCAACGGGTTTGGTAGCTTCTACAATGAGCAGTTCTTC. The full variable domain, with the rest looked up from reference TRBV5-8 and TRBJ2-1, is EAGVTQSPTHLIKTRGQQATLRCSPISGHTSVYWYQQALGLGLQFLLWYDEGEERNRGNFPPRFSGRQFPNYSSELNVNALELEDSALYLCANGFGSFYNEQFFGPGTRLTVL.

This chain joins TRBV15 and TRBJ2-2, with TRBD2 as a possible D gene (5 bases). Germline V gives CDR1 LNHNV, CDR2 YYDKDF (reference sequence). Trimming pared 1 base from V and 1 base from J, leaving 10 bases between. The CDR3 spans 16 residues. For the CDR3, the DNA is TGTGCCACCAGCAGAGTTTTCAGCGGGAACACCGGGGAGCTGTTTTTT. As protein: CATSRVFSGNTGELFF.

The chain is built from TRBV6-5 and TRBJ1-5, with 7 bases that match TRBD1. The CDR3 spans 15 residues. Germline lookup yields CDR1 MNHEY and CDR2 SVGAGI. With V trimmed by 6 bases and J by 3 bases, 8 bases remained unmatched. As DNA, the CDR3 is TGTGCCAGCAGCCCAGACAGGGTCCTCAATCAGCCCCAGCATTTT. It yields the protein CASSPDRVLNQPQHF.

CDR3 coding DNA: TGTGCCAGCAGCTTAGAACAGGGGGAGGACGAGGGGCAGTACTTC. This translates into CASSLEQGEDEGQYF. The J gene is TRBJ2-7, the V gene TRBV13; 8 bases are shared with TRBD1. The CDR3 consists of 15 residues. CDR1 is PRHDT and CDR2 is FYEKMQ in the germline V gene (reference sequence). The V gene end was trimmed by 1 base and the J gene end by 9 bases; junction bases not matched to a gene: 11. The variable domain in full, with the rest retrieved from reference TRBV13 and TRBJ2-7, is AAGVIQSPRHLIKEKRETATLKCYPIPRHDTVYWYQQGPGQDPQFLISFYEKMQSDKGSIPDRFSAQQFSDYHSELNMSSLELGDSALYFCASSLEQGEDEGQYFGPGTRLTVT.

The rearrangement joins TRBV6-1 to TRBJ2-7, with D hard to call. V lost 3 bases to trimming and J lost 3 bases, with 12 bases between them. The CDR3 runs 14 residues. Germline V gives CDR1 MNHNS, CDR2 SASEGT. CDR3 coding DNA: TGTGCCAGCAGTGATAGAGACATCCTCTACGAGCAGTACTTC. It is translated as CASSDRDILYEQYF.

The chain uses TRBV5-1 and TRBJ2-3; no definite D call. The CDR3 runs 10 residues. Trimming left V 7 bases short and J 4 bases short, with 4 bases between. The germline V gene encodes CDR1 SGHRS and CDR2 YFSETQ. The CDR3 DNA is TGCGCCAGCTCAGCAGATACGCAGTATTTT. Its translation is CASSADTQYF.

This chain uses TRBV7-9 with TRBJ1-2; the match to TRBD1 covers 7 bases. This CDR3 has 16 amino acids. Germline V lookup: CDR1 SEHNR, CDR2 FQNEAQ (reference sequence). V was pared by 5 bases and J by 7 bases, with 16 bases of the junction left unmatched. The CDR3 sequence is CASSTRTQGIAAGYTF. CDR3 coding DNA: TGTGCCAGCAGCACAAGGACACAGGGGATTGCGGCTGGCTACACCTTC.

This chain links TRBV29-1 with TRBJ2-5; D possibly corresponds to TRBD1 (6 bases). The CDR3 runs to 13 residues. Germline values: CDR1 SQVTM, CDR2 ANQGSEA. V lost 6 bases and J 4 bases, leaving 15 bases between the germline ends. The DNA for the CDR3 is TGCAGCGTATTCGTAGGGGGTGGAGAGACCCAGTACTTC. As protein: CSVFVGGGETQYF.

The chain couples TRBV9 to TRBJ1-2; TRBD1 matches at 8 bases. Germline CDR1 and CDR2: SGDLS and YYNGEE. The CDR3 length is 15 residues. Trimming cost V 4 bases and J 7 bases; bases outside gene matches: 12. CDR3 region: CASSPWTGLKGGYTF. The CDR3 nucleotides are TGTGCCAGCAGCCCCTGGACAGGGCTAAAGGGTGGCTACACCTTC.

The rearrangement joins TRBV9 to TRBJ2-7; no firm D call. Germline V gene lookup returns CDR1 SGDLS and CDR2 YYNGEE. CDR3 length: 14 amino acids. V was cut by 0 bases and J by 3 bases, with 10 bases left in between. DNA for the CDR3: TGTGCCAGCAGCGTAGGCTCGCGGAACTACGAGCAGTACTTC. Residues: CASSVGSRNYEQYF.

V is TRBV27 and J is TRBJ2-4; D may be TRBD2 (5 bases). This CDR3 has 15 residues. Looked up from germline, CDR1 is MNHEY and CDR2 is SMNVEV (reference sequence). Trimming took off 4 bases at V and 0 bases at J, with 10 bases between the two ends. The CDR3 DNA is TGTGCCAGCAGTTCGTCGGCGGGAGCCAAAAACATTCAGTACTTC. Amino acids: CASSSSAGAKNIQYF.

The V gene is TRBV11-2, the J gene TRBJ2-2; 8 nucleotides line up with TRBD1. Germline V CDR1 and CDR2: SGHAT, FQNNGV. The CDR3 covers 14 residues. V shed 5 bases, J shed 13 bases, and the junction held 12 bases outside the gene matches. The CDR3 region has the DNA TGTGCCAGCAGCACAAAATTTCCCGACAGGGGGCTGTTTTTT. It translates to CASSTKFPDRGLFF. Combining the CDR3 with reference TRBV11-2 and TRBJ2-2 gives the whole variable domain EAGVAQSPRYKIIEKRQSVAFWCNPISGHATLYWYQQILGQGPKLLIQFQNNGVVDDSQLPKDRFSAERLKGVDSTLKIQPAKLEDSAVYLCASSTKFPDRGLFFGEGSRLTVL.

The J gene is TRBJ1-2, the V gene TRBV7-8, with 11 bases identical to TRBD1. Looked up from germline, CDR1 is SGHVS and CDR2 is FQNEAQ. The CDR3 spans 15 residues. Trimming removed 5 bases from V and 4 bases from J; junction bases left unmatched: 6. In nucleotides, the CDR3 is TGTGCCAGCAGCCCCGGGACAGGGGGAGCCTATGGCTACACCTTC. It yields the protein CASSPGTGGAYGYTF.

The chain has TRBV2 and TRBJ1-2; D not certain. This CDR3 comprises 12 residues. V shed 8 bases and J shed 0 bases, with 7 bases lying between them. Germline CDR1 reads SNHLY; CDR2 reads FYNNEI. CDR3 sequence reads: CASDVSNYGYTF. The CDR3 coding sequence is TGTGCCAGCGACGTTTCTAACTATGGCTACACCTTC.

This clone was picked up one time. V gene TRBV28 combines with J gene TRBJ2-7, with 7 bases lining up with TRBD1. The germline V gene has CDR1 MDHEN and CDR2 SYDVKM. Germline trimming cut 2 bases from V and 4 bases from J; bases unmatched to any gene: 5. The CDR3 covers 14 residues. CDR3 region: CASSLGRGLYEQYF. Here the CDR3 DNA reads TGTGCCAGCAGTTTAGGTAGGGGGCTATACGAGCAGTACTTC.

The J gene is TRBJ2-7, the V gene TRBV30, with D maybe TRBD1 (6 bases). The germline V gene has CDR1 GTSNPN and CDR2 SVGIG (reference sequence). The CDR3 has 13 amino acids. Between the trimmed V and J ends, which lost 1 base and 5 bases, there was a span of 12 bases. The CDR3 sequence is CAWSAYTGNEQYF. CDR3 bases: TGTGCCTGGAGTGCCTACACAGGGAACGAGCAGTACTTC.

V usage is TRBV27 and J usage is TRBJ1-5; D ambiguous. The V gene lost 3 bases and the J gene lost 1 base, with 4 bases spanning the gap. CDR3 length equals 13 residues. From germline, CDR1 is MNHEY and CDR2 SMNVEV (reference sequence). The CDR3 coding sequence is TGTGCCAGCAGTTTGAAGAGCAATCAGCCCCAGCATTTT. Its translation: CASSLKSNQPQHF.

V is TRBV27 and J is TRBJ2-1, with no clear D. V dropped 7 bases and J dropped 7 bases, with 20 bases sitting between them. This CDR3 is built from 15 residues. Germline assignment: CDR1 MNHEY and CDR2 SMNVEV (reference sequence). This CDR3 is CASMYLSSGLNEQFF. The CDR3 bases are TGTGCCAGCATGTACCTCTCTAGTGGGTTAAATGAGCAGTTCTTC.

This sequence joins TRBV5-1 and TRBJ2-2; possible D gene TRBD1, 5 bases. The V gene's germline CDR1 is SGHRS and CDR2 YFSETQ. The CDR3 has 13 amino acids. Trimming shortened V by 6 bases and J by 3 bases, and 9 bases separated the two germline ends. CDR3 sequence (DNA): TGCGCCAGCATGACAGAAGACACCGGGGAGCTGTTTTTT. Translated, it gives CASMTEDTGELFF.

V usage is TRBV7-8 and J usage is TRBJ2-7; TRBD2 matches 9 bases. Germline V lookup: CDR1 SGHVS, CDR2 FQNEAQ. J gave up 4 bases and V 3 bases, and 22 bases lay outside the gene matches. The CDR3 consists of 20 residues. The CDR3 DNA is TGTGCCAGCAGCTTCCCCCATGAACCTCTAGCGGGAAGGTGGAATTACGAGCAGTACTTC. The encoded protein is CASSFPHEPLAGRWNYEQYF.

The chain carries TRBV7-2 and TRBJ2-1; 7 positions match TRBD1. V shed 5 bases and J 6 bases; nucleotides not matched to a gene: 10. The CDR3 sequence is 15 residues long. CDR1 is SGHTA, CDR2 FQGNSA, per germline. CDR3 in amino acids: CASSPPGTGANEQFF. Here the CDR3 DNA reads TGTGCCAGCAGCCCCCCGGGTACAGGGGCCAATGAGCAGTTCTTC.

J is TRBJ2-6 and V is TRBV30, with D perhaps TRBD1 or TRBD2 (5 bases each). The CDR3 has 14 amino acids. V was cut by 4 bases and J by 0 bases, with 7 bases left in between. Germline lookup yields CDR1 GTSNPN and CDR2 SVGIG (reference sequence). CDR3 amino acids: CAWTGGSGANVLTF. The DNA for the CDR3 is TGTGCCTGGACTGGGGGCTCTGGGGCCAACGTCCTGACTTTC.